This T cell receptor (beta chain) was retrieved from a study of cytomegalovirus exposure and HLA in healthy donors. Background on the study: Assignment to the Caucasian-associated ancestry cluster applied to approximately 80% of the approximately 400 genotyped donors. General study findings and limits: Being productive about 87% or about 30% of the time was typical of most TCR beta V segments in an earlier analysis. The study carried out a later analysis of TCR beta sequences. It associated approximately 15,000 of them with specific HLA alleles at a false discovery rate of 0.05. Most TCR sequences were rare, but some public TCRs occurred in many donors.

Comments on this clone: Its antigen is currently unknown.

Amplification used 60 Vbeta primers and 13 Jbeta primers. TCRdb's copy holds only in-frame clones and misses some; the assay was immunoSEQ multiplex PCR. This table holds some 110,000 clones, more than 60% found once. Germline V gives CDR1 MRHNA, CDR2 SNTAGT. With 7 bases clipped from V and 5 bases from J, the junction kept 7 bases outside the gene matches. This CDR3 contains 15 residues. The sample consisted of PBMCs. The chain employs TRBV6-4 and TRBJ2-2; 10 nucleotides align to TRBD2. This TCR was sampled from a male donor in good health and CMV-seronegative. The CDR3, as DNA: TGTGCCAGCAAGGCTAGCGGGGGACCAACCGGGGAGCTGTTTTTT. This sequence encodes CASKASGGPTGELFF.